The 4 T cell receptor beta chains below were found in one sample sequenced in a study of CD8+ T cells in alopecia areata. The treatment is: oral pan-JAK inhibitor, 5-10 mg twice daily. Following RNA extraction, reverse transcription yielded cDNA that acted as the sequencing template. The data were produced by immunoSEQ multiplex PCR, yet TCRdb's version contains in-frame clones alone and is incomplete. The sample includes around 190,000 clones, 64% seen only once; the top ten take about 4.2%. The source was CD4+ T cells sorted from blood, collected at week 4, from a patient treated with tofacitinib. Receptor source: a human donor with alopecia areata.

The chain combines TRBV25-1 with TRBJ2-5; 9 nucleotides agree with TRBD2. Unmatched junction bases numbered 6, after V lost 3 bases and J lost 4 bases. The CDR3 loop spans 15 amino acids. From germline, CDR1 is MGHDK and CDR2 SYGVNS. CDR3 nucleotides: TGTGCCAGCAGTGACTTTAGCGGGGGAGGAGAGACCCAGTACTTC. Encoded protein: CASSDFSGGGETQYF.

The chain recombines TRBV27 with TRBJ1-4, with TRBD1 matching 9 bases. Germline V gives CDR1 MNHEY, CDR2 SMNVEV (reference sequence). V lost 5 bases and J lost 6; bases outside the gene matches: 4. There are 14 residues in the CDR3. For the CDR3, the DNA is TGTGCCAGCAGTGAAACAGGGGGCTATGAAAAACTGTTTTTT. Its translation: CASSETGGYEKLFF.

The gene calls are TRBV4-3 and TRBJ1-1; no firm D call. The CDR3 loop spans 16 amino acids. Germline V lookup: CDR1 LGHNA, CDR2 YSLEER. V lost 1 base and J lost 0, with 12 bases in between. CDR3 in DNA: TGCGCCAGCAGCCAAGGTCCGGGGAAAATGAACACTGAAGCTTTCTTT. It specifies CASSQGPGKMNTEAFF.

The CDR3 region is CSVHEVGGPYNEQFF. The CDR3 DNA reads TGCAGCGTACATGAGGTAGGGGGCCCCTACAATGAGCAGTTCTTC. The chain couples TRBV29-1 to TRBJ2-1, with TRBD1 matching 7 bases. This CDR3 has 15 amino acids. Unmatched junction bases numbered 10, after V lost 6 bases and J lost 2 bases. Per germline, CDR1 SQVTM and CDR2 ANQGSEA.